This T cell receptor (beta chain) was recovered during a study of human T cells and chemical hapten exposure. Across the whole study: Patients got weekly scalp diphenylcyclopropenone doses over the approximately 23-week study.

Noted time point: patch test 1, 2 weeks after DPC sensitization. Specified treatment: therapeutic diphenylcyclopropenone sensitization with weekly scalp DPC. Blood, whole and unfractionated, served as the source for total RNA extraction. One entry per CDR3 protein, called by TCRdb with MiXCR from the RACE reads. The sample has a few hundred thousand distinct CDR3 sequences; more than 4.5% are singletons. With 4 bases removed from V and 5 bases from J, the gap between germline ends came to 8 bases. CDR1 is DFQATT and CDR2 is SNEGSKA in the germline V gene (reference sequence). The length of the CDR3 is 12 residues.

The input for sequencing was whole blood, taken in connection with sensitization to the hapten diphenylcyclopropenone (DPC). This receptor was taken from a woman aged 45-60 years with alopecia areata. Some clones in this sample may be carry-over from other donors' samples. The rearrangement joins TRBV20-1 to TRBJ1-4, with unresolved D. DNA of the CDR3: TGCAGTGCTACAGGCGGGAATGAAAAACTGTTTTTT. Translated: CSATGGNEKLFF.